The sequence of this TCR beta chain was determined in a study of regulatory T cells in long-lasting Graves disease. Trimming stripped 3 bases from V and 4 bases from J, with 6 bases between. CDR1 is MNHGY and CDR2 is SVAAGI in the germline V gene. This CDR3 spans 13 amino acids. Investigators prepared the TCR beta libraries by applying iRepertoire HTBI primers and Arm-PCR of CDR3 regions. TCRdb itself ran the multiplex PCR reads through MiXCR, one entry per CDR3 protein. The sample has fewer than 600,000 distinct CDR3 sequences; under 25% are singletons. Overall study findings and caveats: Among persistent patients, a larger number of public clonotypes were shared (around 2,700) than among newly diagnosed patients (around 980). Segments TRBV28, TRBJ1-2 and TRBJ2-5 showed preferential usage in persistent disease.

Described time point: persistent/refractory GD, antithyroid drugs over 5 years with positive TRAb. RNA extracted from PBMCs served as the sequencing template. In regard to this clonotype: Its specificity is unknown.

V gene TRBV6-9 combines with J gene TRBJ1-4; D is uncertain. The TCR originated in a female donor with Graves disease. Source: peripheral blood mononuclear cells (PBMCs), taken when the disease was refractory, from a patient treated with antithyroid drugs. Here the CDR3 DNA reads TGTGCCAGCAGTTACGGCAGTAATGAAAAACTGTTTTTT. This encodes CASSYGSNEKLFF.